This T cell receptor beta chain was sequenced during a study of T cells in localized non-small cell lung cancer. Assay used: immunoSEQ multiplex PCR; TCRdb lists only in-frame clones, some missing. The sample includes 2,700 or so clones, about 30% of them seen just once. Material: lung tumor tissue, obtained before any cancer treatment. These receptors all come from a female donor at least 60 years old with stage I lung adenocarcinoma.

The J gene is TRBJ1-3, the V gene TRBV6-8, with a possible D match to TRBD1 (5 bases). The CDR3 consists of 15 residues. V was shortened by 5 bases and J by 6 bases, with 17 bases between the two germline ends. The germline CDR1 and CDR2 sequences are MNHGY and SAAAGT. CDR3 loop: CASSPTGGGQNTIYF. CDR3 coding DNA: TGTGCCAGCAGTCCCACTGGGGGTGGACAAAACACCATATATTTT.